What follows describes a single TCR beta chain. The antigen is unknown. CDR3 length equals 13 residues. V shed 6 bases and J shed 5 bases, with 13 bases lying between them. CDR1 SNHLY and CDR2 FYNNEI come from the germline V gene. The sample is drawn from a study of T cell responses to AZD1222 COVID-19 vaccine. Overall study results and limits: Donors were chiefly white British, with a greater number of females, and clonal diversity was perhaps underestimated. Distributed over spike, vaccine-associated CD4 TCRs predominated at 160-218 and 743-854.

Libraries were prepared by immunoSEQ multiplex PCR; TCRdb keeps only in-frame clonotypes and omits some of them. The sample contains about 170,000 clones, around 90% of which appear only once. The V call is TRBV2, the J call TRBJ1-2; no firm D call. This sequence was found in an adult in good health. Sequences were derived from peripheral blood, sampled on day 0 of AZD1222 vaccination. In DNA, the CDR3 is TGTGCCAGCAGCGTGGAGAGGCCGTATGGCTACACCTTC. This codes for CASSVERPYGYTF. Variable domain in full (rest from reference TRBV2 and TRBJ1-2): EPEVTQTPSHQVTQMGQEVILRCVPISNHLYFYWYRQILGQKVEFLVSFYNNEISEKSEIFDDQFSVERPDGSNFTLKIRSTKLEDSAMYFCASSVERPYGYTFGSGTRLTVV.